This T cell receptor beta chain was captured in a study of blood T cell repertoires in COVID-19. Germline CDR1 SGHRS, CDR2 YFSETQ. Trimming took 1 base from V and 0 from J; bases not matched to a gene: 2. The CDR3 sequence is 15 residues long. The method was immunoSEQ multiplex PCR; TCRdb's version includes in-frame clones alone and lacks a portion of them. The sample includes tens of thousands of clones, approximately 86% of them seen just once. The V gene is TRBV5-1, the J gene TRBJ1-1; TRBD1 matches at 8 bases. This TCR was sampled from a man aged 45-65 years with active or convalescent COVID-19. The specimen sequenced was peripheral blood. The CDR3 sequence: CASSLPGQVNTEAFF. The CDR3, as DNA: TGCGCCAGCAGCTTGCCGGGACAGGTGAACACTGAAGCTTTCTTT. The entire variable domain, with the rest obtained from reference TRBV5-1 and TRBJ1-1, is as follows: KAGVTQTPRYLIKTRGQQVTLSCSPISGHRSVSWYQQTPGQGLQFLFEYFSETQRNKGNFPGRFSGRQFSNSRSEMNVSTLELGDSALYLCASSLPGQVNTEAFFGQGTRLTVV.